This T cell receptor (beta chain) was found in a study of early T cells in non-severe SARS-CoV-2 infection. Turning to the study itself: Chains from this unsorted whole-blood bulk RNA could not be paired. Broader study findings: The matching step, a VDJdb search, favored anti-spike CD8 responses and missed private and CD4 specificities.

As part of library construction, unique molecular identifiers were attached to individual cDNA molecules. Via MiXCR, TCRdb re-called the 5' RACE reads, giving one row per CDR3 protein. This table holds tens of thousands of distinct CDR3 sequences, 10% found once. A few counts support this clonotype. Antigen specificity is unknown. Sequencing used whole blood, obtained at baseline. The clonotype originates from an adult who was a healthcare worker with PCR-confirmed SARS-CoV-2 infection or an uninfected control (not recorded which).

CDR3 in DNA: TGTGCCAGCGCCCTGGGAAGTAATCAGCCCCAGCATTTT. This translates into CASALGSNQPQHF. The rearrangement uses TRBV2 and TRBJ1-5; D gene unclear. The CDR3 has 13 amino acids. The germline V gene encodes CDR1 SNHLY and CDR2 FYNNEI. The V gene lost 8 bases and the J gene lost 4 bases, with 12 bases spanning the gap.